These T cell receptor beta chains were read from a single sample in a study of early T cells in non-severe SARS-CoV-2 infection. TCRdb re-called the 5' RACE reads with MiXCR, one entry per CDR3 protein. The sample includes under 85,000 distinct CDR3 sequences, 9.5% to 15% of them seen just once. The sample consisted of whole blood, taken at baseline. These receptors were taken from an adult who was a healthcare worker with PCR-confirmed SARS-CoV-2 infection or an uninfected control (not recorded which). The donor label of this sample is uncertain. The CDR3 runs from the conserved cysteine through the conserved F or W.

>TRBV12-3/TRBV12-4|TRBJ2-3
CASSPDSITQYF
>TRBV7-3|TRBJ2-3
CASSLKGRGTDTQYF
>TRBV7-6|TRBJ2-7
CASSLAPTSGTSYEQYF
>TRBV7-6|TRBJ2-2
CASRGRVGTKRDYTGELFF
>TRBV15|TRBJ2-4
CATSRARQAKNIQYF
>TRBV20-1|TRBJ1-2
CSARVTSSWYTF
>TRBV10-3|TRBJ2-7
CAIRIGQSSYEQYF
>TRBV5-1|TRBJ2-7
CASTSPSAGVSEQYF
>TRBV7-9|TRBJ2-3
CASRHSDRGRTDTQYF
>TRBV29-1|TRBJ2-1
CGPLEQFF
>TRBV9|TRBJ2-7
CASSTRTSSYEQYF
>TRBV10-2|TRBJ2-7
CASSVGSAEQYF
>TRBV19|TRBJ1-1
CASQVGANTEAFF
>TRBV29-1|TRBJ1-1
CSAGERLWF
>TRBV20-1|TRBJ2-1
CSAPLAVYNEQFF
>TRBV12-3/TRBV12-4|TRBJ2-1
CAITGSNEQFF
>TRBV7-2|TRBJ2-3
CASSDGTSGGAIDTQYF
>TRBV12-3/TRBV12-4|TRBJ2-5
CASSLGPQPGETQYF
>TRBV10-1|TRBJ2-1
CASSESEGNEQFF
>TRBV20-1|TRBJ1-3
CSAPHTGYSGNTTYF
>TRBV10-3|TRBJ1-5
CATGRGENQPQHF